The sequence of this T cell receptor beta chain was determined in a study of blood T cell repertoires in COVID-19. As for the study in general: The study counted Cohort 3 donors as recovered given two negative PCRs, clearance, or symptom resolution. PBMCs, B-cell-depleted T cells, or T cells were the source of the cDNA or gDNA that made up the material.

Germline CDR1 reads SNHLY; CDR2 reads FYNNEI. The CDR3 length is 15 residues. Trimming shortened V by 4 bases and J by 4 bases, and 17 bases separated the two germline ends. Per the original methods: Reference gene primer amplification yielded estimated nucleated cell counts. Generated by immunoSEQ multiplex PCR, the TCRdb table keeps only in-frame clones and is missing some. V and J calls plus clone size are reproduced from that table; the DNA served to infer D and trimming. Of under 400,000 clones listed, 80% to 90% were seen once; the top ten hold approximately 1.9%. The chain links TRBV2 to TRBJ2-7; tentative D call: TRBD2 (5 bases). The sample was PBMCs or T cells enriched from blood (not recorded which). The TCR was taken from a man aged 35 to 55 in a cohort exposed to, infected with or recovered from COVID-19 (not recorded which). DNA of the CDR3: TGTGCCAGCAGTGGAGGGTTCCGGGGTATTTACGAGCAGTACTTC. Translating it yields CASSGGFRGIYEQYF.